These T cell receptor beta chains were read from a single sample in a study of T cells after yellow fever vaccination. TCRdb recomputed calls from the 5' RACE reads with MiXCR, one row per CDR3 protein. The repertoire holds fewer than 350,000 distinct CDR3 sequences, with approximately 4.3% as singletons. Sequencing was performed on PBMCs, taken 15 days after the yellow fever booster vaccination. Receptor source: a man between 18 and 35 years old who received the YFV17D yellow fever vaccine. CDR3s include the opening cysteine and the closing phenylalanine or tryptophan. The D gene is left open where the match is weak. A row's size may be missing; if present it is once, few, many or a size class.

V gene: TRBV7-2; clone size: many; J gene: TRBJ1-5; D gene: TRBD1; CDR3 DNA: TGTGCCAGCAGCTTACAGGGGGGTCATCAGCCCCAGCATTTT; CDR3 protein: CASSLQGGHQPQHF
V gene: TRBV10-3; clone size: many; J gene: TRBJ1-1; D gene: NA; CDR3 DNA: TGTGCCATCAGTGAGGGCAGGGCTTTGAACACTGAAGCTTTCTTT; CDR3 protein: CAISEGRALNTEAFF
V gene: TRBV20-1; clone size: NA; J gene: TRBJ1-1; D gene: TRBD1; CDR3 DNA: TGCAGTGCTAGAGATATAGTAGGACAGGGAGTTATGAACACTGAAGCTTTCTTT; CDR3 protein: CSARDIVGQGVMNTEAFF
V gene: TRBV29-1; clone size: many; J gene: TRBJ1-1; D gene: NA; CDR3 DNA: TGCAGCGTTGAACCGTTTGTGAACACTGAAGCTTTCTTT; CDR3 protein: CSVEPFVNTEAFF
V gene: TRBV12-2; clone size: NA; J gene: TRBJ1-1; D gene: NA; CDR3 DNA: TGTGCAAGTCGCTCCCGGGCTCTTCAGGCTGAAGCTTTCTTT; CDR3 protein: CASRSRALQAEAFF
V gene: TRBV5-1; clone size: few; J gene: TRBJ2-3; D gene: NA; CDR3 DNA: TGCGCCAGCAAAGCGCTTTTCACCGTCGGAGATACGCAGTATTTT; CDR3 protein: CASKALFTVGDTQYF
V gene: TRBV20-1; clone size: many; J gene: TRBJ1-6; D gene: NA; CDR3 DNA: TGCAGTGTCCCAGGGATGCGGGTCCTCCACTTT; CDR3 protein: CSVPGMRVLHF
V gene: TRBV7-9; clone size: NA; J gene: TRBJ1-1; D gene: NA; CDR3 DNA: TGTGCCAGCAGCTGGGGGTCCGGGACAAAGAACACTGAAGCTTTCTTT; CDR3 protein: CASSWGSGTKNTEAFF
V gene: TRBV6-2/TRBV6-3; clone size: NA; J gene: TRBJ2-4; D gene: TRBD1; CDR3 DNA: TGTGCCAGCAGTTACGACGGGACAGGGGACATTCAGTACTTC; CDR3 protein: CASSYDGTGDIQYF
V gene: TRBV6-6; clone size: NA; J gene: TRBJ2-3; D gene: TRBD2; CDR3 DNA: TGTGCCAGCAGTAAGACCCGACTAGCGGTCCCCACAGATACGCAGTATTTT; CDR3 protein: CASSKTRLAVPTDTQYF
V gene: TRBV29-1; clone size: many; J gene: TRBJ1-3; D gene: NA; CDR3 DNA: TGCAGCGTATCTTCGGGAGTTGGAAACACCATATATTTT; CDR3 protein: CSVSSGVGNTIYF
V gene: TRBV4-3; clone size: many; J gene: TRBJ2-5; D gene: TRBD1; CDR3 DNA: TGCGCCAGCAGCCACCGGACAGGGGAGGGGACCCAGTACTTC; CDR3 protein: CASSHRTGEGTQYF
V gene: TRBV27; clone size: few; J gene: TRBJ1-1; D gene: NA; CDR3 DNA: TGTGCCAGCACCCCAAGGGTGGCCAGGGTGAACACTGAAGCTTTCTTT; CDR3 protein: CASTPRVARVNTEAFF
V gene: TRBV29-1; clone size: many; J gene: TRBJ2-1; D gene: TRBD1; CDR3 DNA: TGCAGCGTGGACAGGGGTCGGGATTTGTCCGTGCAGTTCTTC; CDR3 protein: CSVDRGRDLSVQFF
V gene: TRBV11-3; clone size: NA; J gene: TRBJ2-2; D gene: TRBD1; CDR3 DNA: TGTGCCAGCAGCTTAGGGGGGACAGCCAACACCGGGGAGCTGTTTTTT; CDR3 protein: CASSLGGTANTGELFF
V gene: TRBV6-5; clone size: few; J gene: TRBJ2-5; D gene: TRBD1; CDR3 DNA: TGTGCCAGCAGTTCCCGGACAGGGGGGTTGGAGACCCAGTACTTC; CDR3 protein: CASSSRTGGLETQYF
V gene: TRBV5-1; clone size: few; J gene: TRBJ2-5; D gene: TRBD2; CDR3 DNA: TGCGCCGGCAGACTAGCGGTACTGATTCAAGAGACCCAGTACTTC; CDR3 protein: CAGRLAVLIQETQYF
V gene: TRBV7-2; clone size: many; J gene: TRBJ2-3; D gene: TRBD2; CDR3 DNA: TGTGCCAGCAGCTTAGTAGCGGGGAAGGCAGATACGCAGTATTTT; CDR3 protein: CASSLVAGKADTQYF
V gene: TRBV29-1; clone size: many; J gene: TRBJ1-2; D gene: TRBD1; CDR3 DNA: TGCAGCGTTGGGGACAGGAACTATGGCTACACCTTC; CDR3 protein: CSVGDRNYGYTF
V gene: TRBV6-5; clone size: few; J gene: TRBJ1-2; D gene: NA; CDR3 DNA: TGTGCCAGCAGGTCGCCGGGAGCTGGGCTCTATGGCTACACCTTC; CDR3 protein: CASRSPGAGLYGYTF
V gene: TRBV7-9; clone size: many; J gene: TRBJ2-7; D gene: NA; CDR3 DNA: TGTGCCAGCAGCTTACAGGGGGGAATCGAGCAGTACTTC; CDR3 protein: CASSLQGGIEQYF
V gene: TRBV7-9; clone size: many; J gene: TRBJ1-6; D gene: NA; CDR3 DNA: TGTGCCAGCAGCATCCGGAACGGTGATTTCCTCCACTTT; CDR3 protein: CASSIRNGDFLHF
V gene: TRBV3-1; clone size: few; J gene: TRBJ1-1; D gene: NA; CDR3 DNA: TGTGCCAGCAGCCAGGTGGACTGGGGACGCACTGAAGCTTTCTTT; CDR3 protein: CASSQVDWGRTEAFF
V gene: TRBV5-5; clone size: NA; J gene: TRBJ2-5; D gene: TRBD2; CDR3 DNA: TGTGCCAGCAGCTTGGATAGCGGGGCCAACCAAGAGACCCAGTACTTC; CDR3 protein: CASSLDSGANQETQYF
V gene: TRBV4-1; clone size: few; J gene: TRBJ2-3; D gene: NA; CDR3 DNA: TGCGCCAGCAGCCCCAAGGAGCTAGTCGCAGATACGCAGTATTTT; CDR3 protein: CASSPKELVADTQYF
V gene: TRBV12-3/TRBV12-4; clone size: few; J gene: TRBJ2-3; D gene: NA; CDR3 DNA: TGTGCCAGCAGCTCCGCTACAATTGCGGGTCCAGATACGCAGTATTTT; CDR3 protein: CASSSATIAGPDTQYF
V gene: TRBV19; clone size: NA; J gene: TRBJ1-2; D gene: NA; CDR3 DNA: TGTGCCAGTAGCCGACCGGGACGGGTATATGGCTACACCTTC; CDR3 protein: CASSRPGRVYGYTF
V gene: TRBV9; clone size: many; J gene: TRBJ2-5; D gene: TRBD2; CDR3 DNA: TGTGCCAGCAGCGCAGCGGGGGTACAAGAGACCCAGTACTTC; CDR3 protein: CASSAAGVQETQYF
V gene: TRBV6-2/TRBV6-3; clone size: many; J gene: TRBJ2-2; D gene: NA; CDR3 DNA: TGTGCCAGCAGCCCCTATGGAGAAACGGGGGAGCTGTTTTTT; CDR3 protein: CASSPYGETGELFF